What follows are 18 T cell receptor beta chains derived from one specimen sequenced in a study of blood T cell repertoires in COVID-19. TCRdb's table, derived via immunoSEQ multiplex PCR, lists solely in-frame clones and lacks some. Of tens of thousands of clones listed, around four fifths are singletons. The sample consisted of peripheral blood. All receptors derive from a human donor in a cohort sampled during active COVID-19.

The J gene is TRBJ1-1, the V gene TRBV30, with D perhaps TRBD1 (5 bases). V lost 0 bases and J 3 bases, leaving 14 bases between the germline ends. The CDR3 extends over 15 amino acids. The germline V gene encodes CDR1 GTSNPN and CDR2 SVGIG (reference sequence). The CDR3 region has the DNA TGTGCCTGGAGTGTGGGGCCGGTAGTTTACACTGAAGCTTTCTTT. It is translated as CAWSVGPVVYTEAFF.

The chain joins TRBV6-4 to TRBJ2-6; 7 positions match TRBD1. Germline loops: CDR1 MRHNA, CDR2 SNTAGT. V was pared by 5 bases and J by 0 bases, with 10 bases of the junction left unmatched. The CDR3 sequence is 18 residues long. CDR3 nucleotides: TGTGCCAGCAGTTCGACAGGGACCCGAACCTCTGGGGCCAACGTCCTGACTTTC. Encoded protein: CASSSTGTRTSGANVLTF.

The genes are TRBV5-4 and TRBJ2-1; D perhaps matches TRBD2 (5 bases). The CDR3 has 16 residues. Trimming shortened V by 1 base and J by 2 bases, and 13 bases separated the two germline ends. Per the germline V gene, CDR1 is SGHNT and CDR2 is YYREEE (reference sequence). The CDR3 DNA is TGTGCCAGCAGCTTGTACGGGGTCGGGGCCTACAATGAGCAGTTCTTC. Translating gives CASSLYGVGAYNEQFF. Full variable domain (missing parts from reference TRBV5-4 and TRBJ2-1): ETGVTQSPTHLIKTRGQQVTLRCSSQSGHNTVSWYQQALGQGPQFIFQYYREEENGRGNFPPRFSGLQFPNYSSELNVNALELDDSALYLCASSLYGVGAYNEQFFGPGTRLTVL.

J is TRBJ1-5 and V is TRBV5-1; possibly TRBD1 for D (5 bases). Germline V lookup: CDR1 SGHRS, CDR2 YFSETQ. V was cut by 4 bases and J by 2 bases, with 10 bases left in between. The CDR3 is 14 amino acids. DNA for the CDR3: TGCGCCAGCAGCGACTCGGGGGGCAATCAGCCCCAGCATTTT. This gives the protein CASSDSGGNQPQHF.

The rearrangement uses TRBV6-6 and TRBJ2-7, with 8 nucleotides matching TRBD1. This CDR3 has 15 residues. V was clipped by 3 bases and J by 2 bases; unmatched bases: 6. Germline CDR1 is MNHNY and CDR2 is SVGAGI (reference sequence). The chain's CDR3 is CASSYNGQGPYEQYF. The CDR3 DNA follows: TGTGCCAGCAGTTATAATGGACAGGGACCCTACGAGCAGTACTTC.

V and J are TRBV5-1 and TRBJ2-3, with 10 bases that match TRBD2. This CDR3 region has 16 residues. The ends lost 4 bases at V and 0 bases at J; junction bases unmatched: 5. Germline CDR1 and CDR2: SGHRS and YFSETQ. Here the CDR3 reads CASSEGTSESTDTQYF. Written as DNA, the CDR3 is TGCGCCAGCAGCGAAGGGACTAGCGAAAGCACAGATACGCAGTATTTT.

The CDR3 nucleotides read TGTGCCAGCAGTTTTCGGTCTAGCGGGAGACATGAGCAGTTCTTC. Protein: CASSFRSSGRHEQFF. V usage is TRBV28 and J usage is TRBJ2-1; 10 nucleotides line up with TRBD2. This CDR3 has 15 amino acids. Germline CDR1 is MDHEN and CDR2 is SYDVKM. J gave up 8 bases and V 3 bases, and 7 bases lay outside the gene matches.

CDR3 coding DNA: TGTGCCAGCAGTTTTAGCTTCAGCGGGGACACCGGGGAGCTGTTTTTT. This translates into CASSFSFSGDTGELFF. The chain combines TRBV28 with TRBJ2-2; 7 bases align to TRBD2. The CDR3 length is 16 residues. Losses at the gene ends were 3 bases for V and 3 bases for J; bases not matched to a gene: 7. Per germline, CDR1 MDHEN and CDR2 SYDVKM.

The rearrangement joins TRBV10-2 to TRBJ1-6; D is undetermined. Germline V gene data show CDR1 as WSHSY and CDR2 as SAAADI. Trimming removed 4 bases at V and 7 bases at J, with 11 bases between. There are 14 residues in the CDR3. The CDR3 sequence: CASSVTGSNSPLHF. The CDR3 nucleotides are TGCGCCAGCAGTGTCACTGGGAGCAATTCACCCCTCCACTTT.

The V gene is TRBV7-3, the J gene TRBJ1-2; D may be TRBD1 (6 bases). The CDR3 sequence is 14 residues long. V was pared by 1 base and J by 8 bases, with 14 bases between. The germline gives CDR1 SGHTA, CDR2 FQGTGA. The CDR3 sequence: CASSLNRDKRGYTF. The CDR3 nucleotides read TGTGCCAGCAGCTTAAATCGGGACAAGAGGGGCTACACCTTC.

This clone was observed a few times. This chain connects TRBV19 to TRBJ1-1; possible D gene TRBD1, 6 bases. Germline V CDR1 and CDR2: LNHDA, SQIVND (reference sequence). This CDR3 is built from 15 residues. V shed 4 bases and J shed 0 bases, with 12 bases lying between them. This CDR3 is CASSTQGTLNTEAFF. The CDR3 DNA reads TGTGCCAGTAGTACGCAGGGGACCTTGAACACTGAAGCTTTCTTT.

This chain joins TRBV7-2 and TRBJ2-5; D might be TRBD1 (6 bases). CDR1 is SGHTA and CDR2 is FQGNSA in the germline V gene. The V gene lost 6 bases and the J gene lost 5 bases, with 19 bases spanning the gap. The CDR3 spans 15 residues. The CDR3 bases are TGTGCCAGCAGTTCAGGGACGCAGGGGACGGAGACCCAGTACTTC. This translates into CASSSGTQGTETQYF. Full variable domain (remainder filled in from reference TRBV7-2 and TRBJ2-5): GAGVSQSPSNKVTEKGKDVELRCDPISGHTALYWYRQSLGQGLEFLIYFQGNSAPDKSGLPSDRFSAERTGGSVSTLTIQRTQQEDSAVYLCASSSGTQGTETQYFGPGTRLLVL.

This chain links TRBV7-9 with TRBJ1-4; D is unresolved. Germline V CDR1 and CDR2: SEHNR, FQNEAQ (reference sequence). This CDR3 has 16 residues. The ends were cut back, 1 base at V and 0 bases at J, with 9 bases in the middle. CDR3 nucleotides: TGTGCCAGCAGCTTAGATCAGGCGCCAACTAATGAAAAACTGTTTTTT. Translated, it gives CASSLDQAPTNEKLFF.

The chain is built from TRBV7-3 and TRBJ1-2, with a weak D call TRBD1 (6 bases). Germline V gene lookup returns CDR1 SGHTA and CDR2 FQGTGA. V was clipped by 2 bases and J by 7 bases, with 11 bases between them. The CDR3 is made up of 13 amino acids. The CDR3 loop is CASSLGMGAGYTF. The DNA of the CDR3 is TGTGCCAGCAGCTTAGGAATGGGGGCTGGCTACACCTTC.

The chain combines TRBV2 with TRBJ2-5; 10 nucleotides line up with TRBD2. Germline CDR1 SNHLY, CDR2 FYNNEI. The trim removed 8 bases at V and 5 bases at J, leaving 14 bases unmatched. There are 16 residues in the CDR3. The CDR3 spells CASGGAGGLSGETQYF. CDR3 in DNA: TGTGCCAGCGGCGGAGCGGGAGGGCTATCGGGGGAGACCCAGTACTTC.

In this sample, this clone turned up a few times. V is TRBV18 and J is TRBJ2-3, with TRBD1 matching 7 bases. This CDR3 has 16 amino acids. V lost 3 bases, J lost 4 bases, and 10 bases stayed unmatched. Germline-derived CDR1 and CDR2 are KGHSH and LQKENI. In DNA, the CDR3 is TGTGCCAGCTCACCTCTAGGGTCAGGGGGAGCAGATACGCAGTATTTT. As protein: CASSPLGSGGADTQYF.

The V and J genes are TRBV5-1 and TRBJ2-5, with no clear D. Trimming removed 0 bases at V and 5 bases at J, with 8 bases between. This CDR3 region has 13 residues. CDR1 SGHRS and CDR2 YFSETQ come from the germline V gene. Written as DNA, the CDR3 is TGCGCCAGCAGCTTGGCCGTGGAGGAGACCCAGTACTTC. Its protein product is CASSLAVEETQYF.

The CDR3, as DNA: TGTGCCACCACCGGGCTACAGTTCCTAGCGGGAGGCCCGAGGGAAGCCTACGAGCAGTACTTC. Encoded protein: CATTGLQFLAGGPREAYEQYF. The chain combines TRBV19 with TRBJ2-7, with 11 nucleotides matching TRBD2. V dropped 10 bases and J dropped 2; count of bases not matched to a gene: 28. Germline V CDR1 and CDR2: LNHDA, SQIVND (reference sequence). This CDR3 has 21 amino acids.